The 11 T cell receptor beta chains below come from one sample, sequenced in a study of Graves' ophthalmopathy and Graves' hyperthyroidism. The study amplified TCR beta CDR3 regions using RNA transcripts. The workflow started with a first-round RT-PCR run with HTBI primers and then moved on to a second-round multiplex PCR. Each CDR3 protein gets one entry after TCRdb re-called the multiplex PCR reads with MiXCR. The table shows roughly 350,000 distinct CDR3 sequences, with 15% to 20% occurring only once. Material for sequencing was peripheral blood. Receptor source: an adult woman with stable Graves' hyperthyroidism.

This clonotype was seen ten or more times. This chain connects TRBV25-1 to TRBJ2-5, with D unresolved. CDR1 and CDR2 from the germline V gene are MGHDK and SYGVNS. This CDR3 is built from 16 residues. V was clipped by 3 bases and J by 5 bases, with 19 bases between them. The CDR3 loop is CASSEMGRRAGETQYF. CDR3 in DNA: TGTGCCAGCAGTGAGATGGGCCGAAGGGCCGGTGAGACCCAGTACTTC.

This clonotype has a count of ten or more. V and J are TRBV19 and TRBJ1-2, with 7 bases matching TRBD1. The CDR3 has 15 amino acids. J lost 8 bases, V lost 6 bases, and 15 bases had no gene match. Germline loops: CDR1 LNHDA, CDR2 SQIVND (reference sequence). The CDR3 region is CASRVPGTAREGYTF. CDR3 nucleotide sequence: TGTGCCAGTAGGGTCCCCGGGACAGCCCGAGAAGGCTACACCTTC.

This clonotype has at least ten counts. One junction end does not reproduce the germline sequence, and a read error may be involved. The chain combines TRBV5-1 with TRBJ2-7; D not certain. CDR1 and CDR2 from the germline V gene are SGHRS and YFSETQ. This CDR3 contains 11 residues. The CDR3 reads CASSLLDEQYF. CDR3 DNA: TGTGCCAGCAGCTTACTTGACGAGCAGTACTTC.

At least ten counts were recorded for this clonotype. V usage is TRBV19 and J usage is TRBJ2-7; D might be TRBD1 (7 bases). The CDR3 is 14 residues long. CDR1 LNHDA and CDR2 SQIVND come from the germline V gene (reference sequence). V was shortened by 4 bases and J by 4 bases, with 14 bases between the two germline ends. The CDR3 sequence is CASSSGDSRYEQYF. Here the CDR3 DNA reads TGTGCCAGTAGTAGCGGGGACAGCCGATACGAGCAGTACTTC.

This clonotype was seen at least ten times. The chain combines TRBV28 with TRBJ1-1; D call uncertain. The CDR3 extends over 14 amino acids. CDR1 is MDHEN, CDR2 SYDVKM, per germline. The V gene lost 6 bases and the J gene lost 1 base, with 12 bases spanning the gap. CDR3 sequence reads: CASSLFGENTEAFF. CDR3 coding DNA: TGTGCCAGCAGCCTATTCGGGGAGAACACTGAAGCTTTCTTT. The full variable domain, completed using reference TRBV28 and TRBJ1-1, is DVKVTQSSRYLVKRTGEKVFLECVQDMDHENMFWYRQDPGLGLRLIYFSYDVKMKEKGDIPEGYSVSREKKERFSLILESASTNQTSMYLCASSLFGENTEAFFGQGTRLTVV.

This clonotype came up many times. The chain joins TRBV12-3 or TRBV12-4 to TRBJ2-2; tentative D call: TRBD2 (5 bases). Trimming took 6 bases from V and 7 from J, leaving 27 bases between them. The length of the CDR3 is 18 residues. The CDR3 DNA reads TGTGCCAGCAGACCGGTTACCTTGGGCGGAGGTAGCCACGGGGAGCTGTTTTTT. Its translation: CASRPVTLGGGSHGELFF.

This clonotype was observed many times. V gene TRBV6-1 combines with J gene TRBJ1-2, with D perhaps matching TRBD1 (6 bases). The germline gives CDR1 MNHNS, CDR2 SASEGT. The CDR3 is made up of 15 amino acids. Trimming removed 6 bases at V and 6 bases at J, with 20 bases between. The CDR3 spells CASRGQTGGWNGYTF. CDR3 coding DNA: TGTGCCAGCAGGGGACAAACCGGGGGCTGGAATGGCTACACCTTC.

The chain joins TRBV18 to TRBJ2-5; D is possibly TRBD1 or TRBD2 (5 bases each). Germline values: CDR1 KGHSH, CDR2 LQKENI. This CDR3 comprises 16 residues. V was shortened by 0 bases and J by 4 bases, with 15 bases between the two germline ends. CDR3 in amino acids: CASSPPEGNPGETQYF. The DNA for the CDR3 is TGTGCCAGCTCACCACCCGAGGGGAACCCTGGAGAGACCCAGTACTTC.

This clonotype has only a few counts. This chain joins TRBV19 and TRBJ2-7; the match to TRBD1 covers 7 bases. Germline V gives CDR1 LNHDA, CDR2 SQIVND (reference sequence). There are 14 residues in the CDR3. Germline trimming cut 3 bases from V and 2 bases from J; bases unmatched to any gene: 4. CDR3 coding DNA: TGTGCCAGTAGTATTGACAGGGCGGCCTACGAGCAGTACTTC. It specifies CASSIDRAAYEQYF.

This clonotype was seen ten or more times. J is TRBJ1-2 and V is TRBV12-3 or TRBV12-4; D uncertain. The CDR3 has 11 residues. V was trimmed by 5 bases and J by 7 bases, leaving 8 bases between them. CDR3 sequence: CASSPGGGYTF. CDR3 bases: TGTGCCAGCAGTCCAGGCGGTGGCTACACCTTC.

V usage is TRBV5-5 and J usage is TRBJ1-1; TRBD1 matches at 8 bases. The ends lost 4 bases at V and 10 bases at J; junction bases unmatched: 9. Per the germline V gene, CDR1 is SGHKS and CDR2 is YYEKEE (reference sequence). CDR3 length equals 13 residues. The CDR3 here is CASSLRTGTGAFF. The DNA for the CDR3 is TGTGCCAGCAGCCTCCGGACAGGGACGGGAGCTTTCTTT.